This T cell receptor (beta chain) was captured in a study of cytomegalovirus exposure and HLA in healthy donors. Study observations and caveats: In a later analysis, TCR beta V- and J-gene trimming showed a link to a missense DCLRE1C variant. An ancestry cluster, one associated with Asian ancestry, reportedly showed fewer N-insertions than the approximately 650-donor mean in a later analysis. A highly shared variant cluster was judged a likely technical artifact.

There are 14 residues in the CDR3. Per germline, CDR1 SEHNR and CDR2 FQNEAQ (reference sequence). On this clone: Its antigen remains unidentified. The germline gene is not matched at one end of the junction; a read error may be the cause.

The primer mix had 60 Vbeta and 13 Jbeta primers. Per the study methods: It was a later analysis that counted around 85 million unique TCR beta chains, of which about 10 million were shared. The table came from immunoSEQ multiplex PCR; TCRdb's copy has only in-frame clones and leaves some out. The DNA was the basis for D and trimming; V, J and clone size are from that table. The sample contains some 180,000 clones, 75% to 90% of which appear only once. The receptor comes from a male donor in good health and CMV-seronegative. The sequenced sample consisted of PBMCs. The chain is built from TRBV7-9 and TRBJ1-1; possibly TRBD1 for D (5 bases). CDR3 nucleotides: TGTGCCAGCAGCTCCGGGCAGGGTTGGGTACCCGAACTTTTT. Encoded protein: CASSSGQGWVPELF.